This is a list of T cell receptor beta chains from one sample in a study of OX40 agonist ivuxolimab in advanced cancers. The protocol was immunoSEQ multiplex PCR, while the TCRdb copy is restricted to in-frame clones and leaves out a portion. The sample gives about 80,000 clones, approximately 90% of which show up once; about 0.45% is in the top ten. Source: CD4+ or CD8+ T cells sorted from blood, taken in a trial of the OX40 agonist ivuxolimab. Every receptor here comes from an adult with an advanced solid tumor such as melanoma, head and neck, liver or kidney cancer. CDR3s include the opening cysteine and the closing phenylalanine or tryptophan. The D gene is left open where the match is weak. Clone sizes are given selectively: once, few, many, or a class where the clone is expanded.

>TRBV5-1|TRBJ1-2|TRBD1|.
CASSWEPDRALNYGYTF
TGCGCCAGCAGCTGGGAGCCGGACAGGGCCTTAAACTATGGCTACACCTTC
>TRBV29-1|TRBJ2-1|TRBD2|.
CSVELAEISYNEQFF
TGCAGCGTTGAACTAGCGGAAATTTCCTACAATGAGCAGTTCTTC
>TRBV9|TRBJ2-1|.|.
CASSVASGEMYNEQFF
TGTGCCAGCAGCGTAGCCTCAGGGGAAATGTACAATGAGCAGTTCTTC
>TRBV5-1|TRBJ2-7|TRBD1|.
CASDPGQGYEQYF
TGCGCCAGCGACCCGGGACAGGGGTACGAGCAGTACTTC
>TRBV7-2|TRBJ2-3|TRBD2|.
CASSPRGGSTDTQYF
TGTGCCAGCAGCCCGCGGGGGGGCAGCACAGATACGCAGTATTTT
>TRBV12-5|TRBJ2-5|.|.
CASGSSGGWETQYF
TGTGCTAGTGGTTCGAGTGGGGGGTGGGAGACCCAGTACTTC
>TRBV5-1|TRBJ2-3|.|once
CASSLVLVGGHDTQYF
TGCGCCAGCAGCTTGGTTCTAGTGGGGGGCCACGATACGCAGTATTTT
>TRBV19|TRBJ1-5|.|.
CASSAPPRGGYHQPQHF
TGTGCCAGTAGTGCTCCACCGAGGGGGGGATACCATCAGCCCCAGCATTTT
>TRBV5-1|TRBJ1-1|TRBD1|few
CASSFTGETEAFF
TGCGCCAGCAGCTTTACAGGGGAGACTGAAGCTTTCTTT
>TRBV15|TRBJ2-7|.|few
CATSSGINSYEQYF
TGTGCCACCAGCTCGGGGATTAACTCCTACGAGCAGTACTTC
>TRBV4-1|TRBJ1-5|.|.
CASSQDEADEPQHF
TGCGCCAGCAGCCAAGACGAGGCTGATGAGCCCCAGCATTTT
>TRBV9|TRBJ1-3|.|.
CASSVGGMGSGNTIYF
TGTGCCAGCAGCGTAGGGGGGATGGGTTCTGGAAACACCATATATTTT
>TRBV7-6|TRBJ2-5|.|.
CASSVRVVEETQYF
TGTGCCAGCAGCGTCAGGGTGGTGGAGGAGACCCAGTACTTC
>TRBV2|TRBJ1-1|.|.
CASKLVTVATEAFF
TGTGCCAGCAAACTCGTGACAGTCGCCACTGAAGCTTTCTTT
>TRBV9|TRBJ1-3|.|.
CASSPRGPHSGNTIYF
TGTGCCAGCAGCCCCCGGGGCCCCCACTCTGGAAACACCATATATTTT
>TRBV7-9|TRBJ1-2|.|.
CASSLRRDTF
TGTGCCAGCAGCTTGAGAAGGGACACCTTC
>TRBV5-4|TRBJ2-2|TRBD2|once
CASSSQAGTSETGELFF
TGTGCCAGCAGCTCGCAAGCCGGGACTAGCGAAACCGGGGAGCTGTTTTTT
>TRBV11-2|TRBJ1-5|TRBD1|.
CASSIGQGAYQPQHF
TGTGCCAGCAGCATCGGACAGGGGGCTTATCAGCCCCAGCATTTT
>TRBV7-7|TRBJ2-7|.|.
CASSKSRASYEQYF
TGTGCCAGCAGCAAGTCCAGGGCCTCCTACGAGCAGTACTTC
>TRBV7-2|TRBJ1-2|.|.
CASSLAMTGTGYTF
TGTGCCAGCAGCTTAGCTATGACAGGAACTGGCTACACCTTC
>TRBV7-9|TRBJ2-1|.|.
CASSHRVGSSNEQFF
TGTGCCAGCAGCCACAGGGTTGGAAGCTCCAATGAGCAGTTCTTC
>TRBV5-1|TRBJ2-1|.|.
CASRRGEGYNEQFF
TGCGCCAGCAGAAGGGGGGAAGGATACAATGAGCAGTTCTTC